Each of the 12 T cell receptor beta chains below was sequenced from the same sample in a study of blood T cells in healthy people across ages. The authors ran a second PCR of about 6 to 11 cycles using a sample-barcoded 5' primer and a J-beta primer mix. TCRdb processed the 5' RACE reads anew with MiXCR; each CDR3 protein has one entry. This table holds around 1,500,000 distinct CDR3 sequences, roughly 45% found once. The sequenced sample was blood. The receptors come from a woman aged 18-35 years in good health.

In DNA form, the CDR3 reads TGTGCCAGCAGCAAAATGGGGGAAGAGACCCAGTACTTC. Protein product: CASSKMGEETQYF. The V and J genes are TRBV21-1 and TRBJ2-5; TRBD1, the table's D call, lacks a check against the DNA. TRBV21-1 corresponds to a pseudogene. The CDR3 has 13 amino acids.

The CDR3 DNA is TGTGCCACCAGCAACCGAGAGGGGCTAGCGGGATACTCCTACAATGAGCAGTTCTTC. Amino acid sequence: CATSNREGLAGYSYNEQFF. This rearrangement joins TRBV15 to TRBJ2-1, with 9 bases that match TRBD2. The CDR3 spans 19 residues. Germline values: CDR1 LNHNV, CDR2 YYDKDF (reference sequence). Trimming cost V 4 bases and J 0 bases; bases outside gene matches: 13.

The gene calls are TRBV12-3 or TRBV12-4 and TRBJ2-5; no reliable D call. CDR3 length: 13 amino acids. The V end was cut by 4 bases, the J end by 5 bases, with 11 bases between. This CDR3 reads CASSWARRETQYF. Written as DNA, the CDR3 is TGTGCCAGCAGTTGGGCTCGTAGGGAGACCCAGTACTTC.

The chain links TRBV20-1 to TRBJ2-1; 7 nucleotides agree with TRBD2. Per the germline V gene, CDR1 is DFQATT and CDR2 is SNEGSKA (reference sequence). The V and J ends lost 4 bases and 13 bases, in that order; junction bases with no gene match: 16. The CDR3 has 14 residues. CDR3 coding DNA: TGCAGTGCTACGCCAGCGGGGTTAGGGGAGACCCAGTTCTTC. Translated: CSATPAGLGETQFF.

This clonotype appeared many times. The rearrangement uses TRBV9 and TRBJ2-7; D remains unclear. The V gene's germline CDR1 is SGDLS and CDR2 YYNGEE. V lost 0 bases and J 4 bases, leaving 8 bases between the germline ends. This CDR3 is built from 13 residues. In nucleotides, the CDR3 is TGTGCCAGCAGCGTAGGACCTACATACGAGCAGTACTTC. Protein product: CASSVGPTYEQYF. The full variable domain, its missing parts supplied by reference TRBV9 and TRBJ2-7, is DSGVTQTPKHLITATGQRVTLRCSPRSGDLSVYWYQQSLDQGLQFLIQYYNGEERAKGNILERFSAQQFPDLHSELNLSSLELGDSALYFCASSVGPTYEQYFGPGTRLTVT.

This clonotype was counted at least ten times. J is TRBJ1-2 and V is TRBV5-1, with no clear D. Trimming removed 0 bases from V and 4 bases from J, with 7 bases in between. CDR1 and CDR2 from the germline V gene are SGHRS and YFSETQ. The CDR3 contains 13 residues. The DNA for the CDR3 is TGCGCCAGCAGCTTGGATGGTAGCTATGGCTACACCTTC. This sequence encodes CASSLDGSYGYTF.

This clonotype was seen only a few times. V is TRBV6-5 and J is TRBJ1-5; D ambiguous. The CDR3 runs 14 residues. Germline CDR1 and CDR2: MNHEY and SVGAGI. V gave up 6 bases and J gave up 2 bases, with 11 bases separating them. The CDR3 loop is CASRKGIGNQPQHF. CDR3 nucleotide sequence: TGTGCCAGCAGAAAGGGAATAGGCAATCAGCCCCAGCATTTT.

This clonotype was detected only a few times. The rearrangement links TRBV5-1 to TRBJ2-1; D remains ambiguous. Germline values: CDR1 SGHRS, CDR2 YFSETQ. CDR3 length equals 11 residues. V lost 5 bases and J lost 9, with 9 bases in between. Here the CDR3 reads CASRGHGEQFF. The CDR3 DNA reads TGCGCCAGCAGGGGTCACGGTGAGCAGTTCTTC.

For the CDR3, the DNA is TGTGCCAGCAGCTACTGTGGGACTAGTAGCACAGATACGCAGTATTTT. It is translated as CASSYCGTSSTDTQYF. V is TRBV7-8 and J is TRBJ2-3, with 8 bases lining up with TRBD2. The CDR3 totals 16 residues. The ends lost 4 bases at V and 0 bases at J; junction bases unmatched: 6. The germline CDR1 and CDR2 sequences are SGHVS and FQNEAQ.

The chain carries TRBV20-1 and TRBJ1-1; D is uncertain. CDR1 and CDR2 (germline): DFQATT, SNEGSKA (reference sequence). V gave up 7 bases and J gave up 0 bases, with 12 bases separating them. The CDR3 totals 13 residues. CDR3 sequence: CSGADNLNTEAFF. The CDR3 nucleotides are TGCAGTGGGGCTGACAATTTGAACACTGAAGCTTTCTTT.

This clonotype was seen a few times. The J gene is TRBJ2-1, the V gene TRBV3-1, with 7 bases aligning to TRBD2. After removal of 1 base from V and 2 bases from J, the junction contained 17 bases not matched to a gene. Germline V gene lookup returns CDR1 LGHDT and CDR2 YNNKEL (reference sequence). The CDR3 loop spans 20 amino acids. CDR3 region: CASSQGAEVGRGTAYNEQFF. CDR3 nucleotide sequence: TGTGCCAGCAGCCAAGGAGCGGAAGTCGGGCGGGGGACCGCCTACAATGAGCAGTTCTTC.

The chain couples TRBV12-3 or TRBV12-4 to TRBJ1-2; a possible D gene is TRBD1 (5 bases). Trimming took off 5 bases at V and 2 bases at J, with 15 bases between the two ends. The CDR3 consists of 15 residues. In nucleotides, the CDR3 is TGTGCCAGCAGTCTTCTTGGGGGAGGAAACTATGGCTACACCTTC. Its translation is CASSLLGGGNYGYTF.